Presented here are 26 T cell receptor beta chains from one specimen sequenced in a study of response to subunit inactivated influenza vaccine. One entry per CDR3 protein results from TCRdb running MiXCR on the RT-PCR reads. This sample has 160,000 or so distinct CDR3 sequences, with 11% found just once. The material was non-naive T cells sorted from PBMCs, obtained roughly 6 weeks after vaccination. The receptors stem from a man between 45 and 60 years old who received an inactivated influenza vaccine.

This clonotype was observed a handful of times. The chain couples TRBV7-8 to TRBJ1-1; unclear D gene. CDR1 and CDR2 (germline): SGHVS, FQNEAQ. CDR3 size: 14 residues. V was cut by 1 base and J by 4 bases, with 10 bases left in between. CDR3 region: CASSLVKSGTEAFF. The DNA of the CDR3 is TGTGCCAGCAGCTTAGTCAAGTCGGGCACTGAAGCTTTCTTT.

The chain has TRBV6-5 and TRBJ1-6; 9 nucleotides line up with TRBD1. The length of the CDR3 is 15 residues. V was pared by 4 bases and J by 7 bases, with 5 bases of the junction left unmatched. The germline CDR1 and CDR2 sequences are MNHEY and SVGAGI. The CDR3 coding sequence is TGTGCCAGCAGTTCCCTCGACAGGGGGAATTCACCCCTCCACTTT. It yields the protein CASSSLDRGNSPLHF.

This clonotype showed up just a few times. The J gene is TRBJ2-1, the V gene TRBV10-3; D unresolved. The CDR3 has 13 amino acids. CDR1 is ENHRY and CDR2 is SYGVKD in the germline V gene. V was trimmed by 9 bases and J by 3 bases, leaving 12 bases between them. CDR3 amino acids: CAIGFGDYNEQFF. Written as DNA, the CDR3 is TGTGCCATTGGGTTTGGCGACTACAATGAGCAGTTCTTC.

This clonotype was counted many times. The chain is built from TRBV5-5 and TRBJ2-2, with 7 bases that match TRBD1. CDR1 is SGHKS, CDR2 YYEKEE, per germline (reference sequence). The ends lost 4 bases at V and 5 bases at J; junction bases unmatched: 5. This CDR3 comprises 14 residues. The CDR3 DNA reads as TGTGCCAGCAGCGGCAACAGGGGAACCGGGGAGCTGTTTTTT. It specifies CASSGNRGTGELFF.

This clonotype was counted many times. The CDR3 sequence: CASSPYGSSGNTIYF. CDR3 bases: TGTGCCAGCTCACCATACGGGAGCTCTGGAAACACCATATATTTT. The chain recombines TRBV18 with TRBJ1-3; D is ambiguous. Between the trimmed V and J ends, which lost 2 bases and 0 bases, there was a span of 8 bases. Per germline, CDR1 KGHSH and CDR2 LQKENI. CDR3 length: 15 residues.

The rearrangement links TRBV5-5 to TRBJ1-1; D unclear. Deletions cut 4 bases from V and 5 bases from J, with 21 bases between. The CDR3 has 16 residues. Germline V gene sequence: CDR1 SGHKS, CDR2 YYEKEE (reference sequence). The CDR3 region is CASSPGLGRLETEAFF. As DNA, the CDR3 is TGTGCCAGCAGCCCCGGCCTCGGACGGTTGGAGACTGAAGCTTTCTTT.

This clonotype was seen a handful of times. This chain connects TRBV6-1 to TRBJ2-7; D perhaps matches TRBD1 (5 bases). Germline loops: CDR1 MNHNS, CDR2 SASEGT. V dropped 0 bases and J dropped 9 bases, with 18 bases sitting between them. The CDR3 runs 15 residues. This CDR3 reads CASSEATGGRGGQYF. As DNA, the CDR3 is TGTGCCAGCAGTGAAGCGACTGGTGGAAGGGGTGGGCAGTACTTC.

The table lists this clonotype with a few counts. The chain uses TRBV20-1 and TRBJ2-7; a possible D gene is TRBD1 (5 bases). V shed 6 bases and J shed 3 bases, with 18 bases lying between them. CDR3 length: 14 residues. The germline gives CDR1 DFQATT, CDR2 SNEGSKA (reference sequence). Here the CDR3 DNA reads TGCAGTGCCCCTCTCGTGGGGCAGGTCTACGAGCAGTACTTC. Encoded protein: CSAPLVGQVYEQYF.

The sample holds a few counts of this clonotype. The CDR3 region has the DNA TGTGCCAGCAGCCAAGGGACAGACTCGTACCAAGAGACCCAGTACTTC. Its translation: CASSQGTDSYQETQYF. The chain is built from TRBV6-1 and TRBJ2-5; TRBD1 matches at 7 bases. V was clipped by 6 bases and J by 0 bases; unmatched bases: 10. CDR3 size: 16 residues. The germline V gene encodes CDR1 MNHNS and CDR2 SASEGT.

The chain combines TRBV29-1 with TRBJ1-2; TRBD1 is a possible D gene (6 bases). Germline assignment: CDR1 SQVTM and CDR2 ANQGSEA. Trimming took off 4 bases at V and 8 bases at J, with 14 bases between the two ends. This CDR3 comprises 12 residues. The CDR3 DNA reads TGCAGCGTTGGGTTCGGGGGGCGCGGCTACACCTTC. It encodes CSVGFGGRGYTF. Full variable domain (rest looked up from reference TRBV29-1 and TRBJ1-2): SAVISQKPSRDICQRGTSLTIQCQVDSQVTMMFWYRQQPGQSLTLIATANQGSEATYESGFVIDKFPISRPNLTFSTLTVSNMSPEDSSIYLCSVGFGGRGYTFGSGTRLTVV.

This clonotype has more than one count but fewer than ten. CDR3 DNA sequence: TGCAGTGCTAGGTGGGGGCTCGGGCCCAATGAGCAGTTCTTC. Amino acids: CSARWGLGPNEQFF. This chain uses TRBV20-1 with TRBJ2-1; D possibly corresponds to TRBD1 (6 bases). The V end lost 3 bases, the J end lost 6 bases, and 15 bases lay between the germline ends. The CDR3 has 14 residues. Per germline, CDR1 DFQATT and CDR2 SNEGSKA (reference sequence).

The CDR3 DNA reads TGCAGTGCTCCCCTTAGGGTTGGGGGTAGTCAGTTAACCTACGAGCAGTACTTC. It specifies CSAPLRVGGSQLTYEQYF. This sequence joins TRBV20-1 and TRBJ2-7; D may correspond to TRBD1 or TRBD2 (5 bases each). Germline values: CDR1 DFQATT, CDR2 SNEGSKA (reference sequence). V was shortened by 5 bases and J by 2 bases, with 28 bases between the two germline ends. CDR3 size: 18 residues.

This clonotype occurred a few times. The gene calls are TRBV7-9 and TRBJ2-2; D uncertain. The V gene's germline CDR1 is SEHNR and CDR2 FQNEAQ (reference sequence). Deletions cut 5 bases from V and 5 bases from J, with 0 bases between. This CDR3 contains 10 residues. CDR3 nucleotides: TGTGCCAGCAGCACCGGGGAGCTGTTTTTT. Its protein product is CASSTGELFF.

In this sample, this clonotype turned up a few times. This chain joins TRBV7-8 and TRBJ2-2; 14 positions match TRBD2. V lost 4 bases to trimming and J lost 5 bases; unmatched junction nucleotides: 3. The CDR3 contains 16 residues. Germline V gene lookup returns CDR1 SGHVS and CDR2 FQNEAQ. CDR3 amino acids: CASSSGLAGVTGELFF. In nucleotides, the CDR3 is TGTGCCAGCAGCTCGGGACTAGCGGGAGTTACCGGGGAGCTGTTTTTT.

This clonotype has at least ten counts. CDR3 protein: CSARLTVRCIGASIGYSNQPQHF. CDR3 DNA: TGCAGTGCTAGGCTGACCGTCCGGTGTATTGGGGCTTCCATCGGATATAGCAATCAGCCCCAGCATTTT. The V gene is TRBV20-1, the J gene TRBJ1-5, with D perhaps TRBD1 (5 bases). The ends were cut back, 3 bases at V and 0 bases at J, with 36 bases in the middle. The CDR3 spans 23 residues. Germline CDR1 and CDR2: DFQATT and SNEGSKA (reference sequence).

This clonotype occurred many times. J is TRBJ1-4 and V is TRBV6-2 or TRBV6-3; D may be TRBD1 (6 bases). This CDR3 comprises 14 residues. The V and J ends lost 5 bases and 8 bases respectively, with 15 bases between them. The germline V gene has CDR1 MNHEY and CDR2 SVGEGT. The CDR3 region is CASSNRETVEKLFF. The CDR3 DNA reads TGTGCCAGCAGTAACAGGGAGACGGTCGAAAAACTGTTTTTT.

In this sample, this clonotype turned up many times. The chain carries TRBV5-1 and TRBJ2-5; 11 nucleotides align to TRBD1. The germline gives CDR1 SGHRS, CDR2 YFSETQ. This CDR3 contains 15 residues. The V and J ends lost 4 bases and 5 bases, in that order; junction bases with no gene match: 7. This CDR3 reads CASSPGQGAWETQYF. CDR3 nucleotides: TGCGCCAGCAGCCCCGGACAGGGGGCATGGGAGACCCAGTACTTC. Full variable domain (rest looked up from reference TRBV5-1 and TRBJ2-5): KAGVTQTPRYLIKTRGQQVTLSCSPISGHRSVSWYQQTPGQGLQFLFEYFSETQRNKGNFPGRFSGRQFSNSRSEMNVSTLELGDSALYLCASSPGQGAWETQYFGPGTRLLVL.

This clonotype was recorded many times. The chain is built from TRBV7-8 and TRBJ2-2; D possibly corresponds to TRBD2 (6 bases). CDR1 is SGHVS and CDR2 is FQNEAQ in the germline V gene. The CDR3 consists of 16 residues. V shed 5 bases and J shed 0 bases, with 13 bases lying between them. The CDR3, as DNA: TGTGCCAGCAGCCCATGGGACTTTCCGAACACCGGGGAGCTGTTTTTT. This encodes CASSPWDFPNTGELFF.

This clonotype was seen a handful of times. The chain carries TRBV18 and TRBJ2-1; possibly TRBD1 for D (6 bases). Trimming stripped 4 bases from V and 0 bases from J, with 13 bases between. The germline V gene has CDR1 KGHSH and CDR2 LQKENI. This CDR3 spans 16 amino acids. CDR3 nucleotide sequence: TGTGCCAGCTCACGCCGGGACAAATCCTCCTACAATGAGCAGTTCTTC. Protein product: CASSRRDKSSYNEQFF.

This clonotype turned up a few times. The chain uses TRBV20-1 and TRBJ2-5; 12 bases match TRBD2. The CDR3 totals 17 residues. Germline CDR1 and CDR2: DFQATT and SNEGSKA (reference sequence). Germline trimming cut 6 bases from V and 7 bases from J; bases unmatched to any gene: 18. The CDR3 nucleotides are TGCAGTGCCCCAACCATCGCTAGCGGGGGGGCCATTGGGACCCAGTACTTC. Its protein product is CSAPTIASGGAIGTQYF.

This clonotype was detected only a few times. This rearrangement joins TRBV19 to TRBJ1-1; 7 positions agree with TRBD1. Germline-derived CDR1 and CDR2 are LNHDA and SQIVND (reference sequence). The V and J ends lost 6 bases and 5 bases, in that order; junction bases with no gene match: 3. CDR3 length: 12 amino acids. DNA of the CDR3: TGTGCCAGTAGCGGACAGGTTACTGAAGCTTTCTTT. It encodes CASSGQVTEAFF.

This clonotype was observed a handful of times. The rearrangement links TRBV20-1 to TRBJ1-2, with D possibly TRBD1 on 6 matching bases. The germline V gene has CDR1 DFQATT and CDR2 SNEGSKA (reference sequence). This CDR3 contains 13 residues. V was cut by 7 bases and J by 1 base, with 13 bases left in between. The CDR3 spells CSVAGAGNYGYTF. The CDR3 bases are TGCAGTGTTGCGGGGGCGGGTAACTATGGCTACACCTTC.

In this sample, this clonotype turned up many times. This chain links TRBV7-9 with TRBJ1-4; a weak D match, TRBD1 (5 bases). Germline-derived CDR1 and CDR2 are SEHNR and FQNEAQ (reference sequence). The CDR3 consists of 14 residues. V lost 2 bases to trimming and J lost 7 bases, with 11 bases between them. The CDR3 DNA is TGTGCCAGCAGCTTAACCGGGGGGAGTGAAAAACTGTTTTTT. This gives the protein CASSLTGGSEKLFF.

In nucleotides, the CDR3 is TGTGCCAGCAGCTTCCGGGACAGTTCCTACGAGCAGTACTTC. Protein sequence: CASSFRDSSYEQYF. The gene calls are TRBV11-2 and TRBJ2-7, with 7 bases matching TRBD1. The V and J ends lost 3 bases and 1 base, in that order; junction bases with no gene match: 3. Germline V gene data show CDR1 as SGHAT and CDR2 as FQNNGV. The CDR3 covers 14 residues.

This clonotype was picked up a small number of times. The chain combines TRBV7-2 with TRBJ1-2; 7 bases fit TRBD1. This CDR3 region has 13 residues. Germline trimming cut 6 bases from V and 8 bases from J; bases unmatched to any gene: 9. Germline-derived CDR1 and CDR2 are SGHTA and FQGNSA. The CDR3 region has the DNA TGTGCCAGCAGTTCTGACAGGGTGAGCGGCTACACCTTC. It translates to CASSSDRVSGYTF.

This clonotype was found many times. This rearrangement joins TRBV9 to TRBJ1-1, with 7 bases identical to TRBD1. The CDR3 length is 15 residues. With 4 bases clipped from V and 4 bases from J, the junction kept 10 bases outside the gene matches. Germline V gene lookup returns CDR1 SGDLS and CDR2 YYNGEE. The DNA of the CDR3 is TGTGCCAGCAGCCCGAGAGGGACAGCAACCACTGAAGCTTTCTTT. Encoded protein: CASSPRGTATTEAFF.